The 31 T cell receptor beta chains listed next were all sequenced from one sample in a study of blood T cell repertoires in COVID-19. Here immunoSEQ multiplex PCR was the method, and the copy in TCRdb shows in-frame clones only, minus some. The repertoire holds hundreds of thousands of clones, with about 91% as singletons. Sequencing used PBMCs or T cells enriched from blood (not recorded which). All receptors come from a woman aged 35 to 49 who had recovered from COVID-19.

The gene calls are TRBV9 and TRBJ1-1, with 9 bases that match TRBD1. The germline gives CDR1 SGDLS, CDR2 YYNGEE. The V segment lost 6 bases and the J segment 3 bases; nucleotides outside the gene matches: 9. The CDR3 has 15 residues. The CDR3 region is CASTQTGGLDTEAFF. CDR3 DNA sequence: TGTGCCAGCACCCAGACAGGGGGTTTGGACACTGAAGCTTTCTTT.

V and J are TRBV19 and TRBJ1-6; 7 nucleotides match TRBD1. This CDR3 contains 15 residues. The germline CDR1 and CDR2 sequences are LNHDA and SQIVND (reference sequence). V was pared by 6 bases and J by 8 bases, with 10 bases of the junction left unmatched. The DNA of the CDR3 is TGTGCCAGTAGCCCCTCGACAGGGAGAGATTCACCCCTCCACTTT. Translating gives CASSPSTGRDSPLHF.

V is TRBV5-4 and J is TRBJ1-2; TRBD1 aligns across 8 bases. The CDR3 totals 14 residues. Trimming removed 4 bases from V and 3 bases from J; junction bases left unmatched: 5. Per germline, CDR1 SGHNT and CDR2 YYREEE (reference sequence). The CDR3 sequence: CASSPLGQDYGYTF. DNA of the CDR3: TGTGCCAGCAGCCCCTTGGGACAGGACTATGGCTACACCTTC. The full variable domain, its missing parts supplied by reference TRBV5-4 and TRBJ1-2, is ETGVTQSPTHLIKTRGQQVTLRCSSQSGHNTVSWYQQALGQGPQFIFQYYREEENGRGNFPPRFSGLQFPNYSSELNVNALELDDSALYLCASSPLGQDYGYTFGSGTRLTVV.

The chain uses TRBV6-5 and TRBJ2-1; no reliable D call. V lost 6 bases to trimming and J lost 6 bases, with 18 bases between them. CDR1 is MNHEY, CDR2 SVGAGI, per germline. The CDR3 has 15 amino acids. Here the CDR3 DNA reads TGTGCCAGCAGCTGGCACCCGAGGTCAGTCAATGAGCAGTTCTTC. Protein product: CASSWHPRSVNEQFF.

The V and J genes are TRBV28 and TRBJ2-7, with 7 bases aligning to TRBD2. With 0 bases clipped from V and 3 bases from J, the junction kept 5 bases outside the gene matches. The CDR3 is 15 residues long. The V gene's germline CDR1 is MDHEN and CDR2 SYDVKM. The CDR3 DNA follows: TGTGCCAGCAGTTTATGGAGACTAGCCTACTACGAGCAGTACTTC. This encodes CASSLWRLAYYEQYF. The entire variable domain, with the rest obtained from reference TRBV28 and TRBJ2-7, is as follows: DVKVTQSSRYLVKRTGEKVFLECVQDMDHENMFWYRQDPGLGLRLIYFSYDVKMKEKGDIPEGYSVSREKKERFSLILESASTNQTSMYLCASSLWRLAYYEQYFGPGTRLTVT.

This chain uses TRBV5-6 with TRBJ2-1; possible D gene TRBD1, 5 bases. The V gene lost 0 bases and the J gene lost 0 bases, with 13 bases spanning the gap. The CDR3 sequence is 17 residues long. From germline, CDR1 is SGHDT and CDR2 YYEEEE. This CDR3 reads CASSLVGASSSYNEQFF. Here the CDR3 DNA reads TGTGCCAGCAGCTTGGTAGGGGCGTCAAGCTCCTACAATGAGCAGTTCTTC.

The gene calls are TRBV2 and TRBJ2-7, with no clear D. The germline gives CDR1 SNHLY, CDR2 FYNNEI. Deletions cut 4 bases from V and 4 bases from J, with 14 bases between. The CDR3 sequence is 14 residues long. This CDR3 is CASSANYDGYEQYF. DNA for the CDR3: TGTGCCAGCAGTGCTAACTATGACGGATACGAGCAGTACTTC.

The chain employs TRBV7-2 and TRBJ1-6, with 8 bases lining up with TRBD1. CDR3 length: 15 residues. CDR1 is SGHTA and CDR2 is FQGNSA in the germline V gene. The J segment lost 11 bases and the V segment lost 0 bases, leaving 6 bases of the junction unmatched. CDR3 bases: TGTGCCAGCAGCTTAGCACCCAGGGGGCTCACACCCCTCCACTTT. Translating it yields CASSLAPRGLTPLHF.

The rearrangement uses TRBV14 and TRBJ2-1; possible D gene TRBD1, 5 bases. The V gene lost 1 base and the J gene lost 11 bases, with 12 bases spanning the gap. Germline V gene data show CDR1 as SGHDN and CDR2 as FVKESK. This CDR3 contains 13 residues. CDR3 DNA: TGTGCCAGCAGCCAAGTTTTACAGGCCAAGCAGTTCTTC. Translating gives CASSQVLQAKQFF.

The rearrangement uses TRBV7-9 and TRBJ2-1; weak D call: TRBD2 (6 bases). Deletions cut 3 bases from V and 4 bases from J, with 16 bases between. In germline, CDR1 is SEHNR, CDR2 FQNEAQ (reference sequence). CDR3 length equals 16 residues. In nucleotides, the CDR3 is TGTGCCAGCAGCTTCTACGGGGCTAGCGCTTACAATGAGCAGTTCTTC. The encoded protein is CASSFYGASAYNEQFF. The full variable domain, completed using reference TRBV7-9 and TRBJ2-1, is DTGVSQNPRHKITKRGQNVTFRCDPISEHNRLYWYRQTLGQGPEFLTYFQNEAQLEKSRLLSDRFSAERPKGSFSTLEIQRTEQGDSAMYLCASSFYGASAYNEQFFGPGTRLTVL.

This clone was detected only a few times. This CDR3 is also generated by other DNA sequences in the sample. The chain joins TRBV4-3 to TRBJ1-6; 9 nucleotides match TRBD1. The V and J ends lost 3 bases and 9 bases, in that order; junction bases with no gene match: 3. The CDR3 consists of 14 residues. Germline V gives CDR1 LGHNA, CDR2 YSLEER. In nucleotides, the CDR3 is TGCGCCAGCAGCCAGGGACAGGGTTTTTCACCCCTCCACTTT. Translated, it gives CASSQGQGFSPLHF.

The chain has TRBV5-1 and TRBJ2-7; 7 bases line up with TRBD1. Trimming at V came to 4 bases and at J to 6 bases, leaving 10 bases not matched to a gene. CDR3 size: 14 residues. Germline V gene data show CDR1 as SGHRS and CDR2 as YFSETQ. The CDR3 nucleotides read TGCGCCAGCAGCCCTAGGACAGGTCTTGGCGAGCAGTACTTC. This encodes CASSPRTGLGEQYF.

This clone has just a few counts. The chain links TRBV30 to TRBJ2-7, with 7 bases identical to TRBD1. The V and J ends lost 3 bases and 5 bases, in that order; junction bases with no gene match: 7. The CDR3 contains 13 residues. Germline lookup yields CDR1 GTSNPN and CDR2 SVGIG (reference sequence). DNA for the CDR3: TGTGCCTGGAGCCATACAGGGGTCCACGAGCAGTACTTC. This encodes CAWSHTGVHEQYF.

The chain joins TRBV9 to TRBJ2-3; possible D gene TRBD2, 5 bases. This CDR3 contains 14 residues. The germline V and J ends were trimmed by 0 bases and 4 bases, with 9 bases remaining between them. Germline CDR1 reads SGDLS; CDR2 reads YYNGEE. CDR3 sequence (DNA): TGTGCCAGCAGCGTAGCTAGCTCGGCAGATACGCAGTATTTT. Translation gives CASSVASSADTQYF.

The table lists this clone with a count of one. In nucleotides, the CDR3 is TGTGCCAGCAGCTTGGCACAGATGAATTCACCCCTCCACTTT. This gives the protein CASSLAQMNSPLHF. This chain joins TRBV5-8 and TRBJ1-6; no clear D. The CDR3 length is 14 residues. V dropped 0 bases and J dropped 7 bases, with 8 bases sitting between them. The germline V gene has CDR1 SGHTS and CDR2 YDEGEE.

The V gene is TRBV3-1 (or the pseudogene TRBV3-2), the J gene TRBJ2-3; 8 nucleotides align to TRBD1. Germline V lookup: CDR1 LGHDT, CDR2 YNNKEL (reference sequence). J was trimmed by 0 bases and V by 1 base; bases with no gene match: 0. The CDR3 consists of 15 residues. The CDR3 protein is CASSQGQGSTDTQYF. The CDR3 DNA is TGTGCCAGCAGCCAAGGACAGGGGAGCACAGATACGCAGTATTTT.

The chain combines TRBV7-2 with TRBJ1-3; D is unresolved. The CDR3 covers 15 residues. V was trimmed by 0 bases and J by 4 bases, leaving 10 bases between them. The germline gives CDR1 SGHTA, CDR2 FQGNSA. The CDR3 DNA reads TGTGCCAGCAGCTTAGCATTGAGCTTGGGAAACACCATATATTTT. It specifies CASSLALSLGNTIYF.

V usage is TRBV24-1 and J usage is TRBJ2-2, with TRBD2 as a possible D gene (5 bases). CDR1 is KGHDR and CDR2 is SFDVKD in the germline V gene. Between the trimmed V and J ends, which lost 1 base and 0 bases, there was a span of 11 bases. The CDR3 consists of 17 residues. The CDR3 loop is CATSDLGGLANTGELFF. Here the CDR3 DNA reads TGTGCCACCAGTGATTTAGGAGGCCTCGCGAACACCGGGGAGCTGTTTTTT.

CDR3 sequence: CASSPGQLNTGELFF. The CDR3 DNA follows: TGTGCCAGCAGCCCCGGACAGTTAAACACCGGGGAGCTGTTTTTT. This chain uses TRBV11-3 with TRBJ2-2, with D possibly matching TRBD1 (6 bases). This CDR3 is built from 15 residues. Germline lookup yields CDR1 SGHNT and CDR2 YENEEA. V gave up 5 bases and J gave up 2 bases, with 12 bases separating them.

This chain joins TRBV25-1 and TRBJ2-4; TRBD1 might be the D (6 bases). From germline, CDR1 is MGHDK and CDR2 SYGVNS. The CDR3 spans 15 residues. V lost 3 bases and J 0 bases, leaving 9 bases between the germline ends. The CDR3, as DNA: TGTGCCAGCAGTGACAGGGGCCTAGCCAAAAACATTCAGTACTTC. The encoded protein is CASSDRGLAKNIQYF.

The chain couples TRBV5-1 to TRBJ2-7; 7 nucleotides match TRBD1. The junction had 3 bases not matched to a gene; V was cut back by 0 bases and J by 0 bases. Germline loops: CDR1 SGHRS, CDR2 YFSETQ. This CDR3 region has 15 residues. CDR3: CASSLDGDSSYEQYF. CDR3 coding DNA: TGCGCCAGCAGCTTGGATGGGGACAGCTCCTACGAGCAGTACTTC.

This clone showed up just once. The chain employs TRBV18 and TRBJ2-3; possible D gene TRBD2, 6 bases. The germline V and J ends were trimmed by 1 base and 1 base, with 9 bases remaining between them. CDR3 length: 15 amino acids. The germline CDR1 and CDR2 sequences are KGHSH and LQKENI. The CDR3 loop is CASSPRDFRTDTQYF. Written as DNA, the CDR3 is TGTGCCAGCTCACCACGGGACTTCCGCACAGATACGCAGTATTTT. Using reference TRBV18 and TRBJ2-3 for the parts outside the CDR3, the full variable domain is NAGVMQNPRHLVRRRGQEARLRCSPMKGHSHVYWYRQLPEEGLKFMVYLQKENIIDESGMPKERFSAEFPKEGPSILRIQQVVRGDSAAYFCASSPRDFRTDTQYFGPGTRLTVL.

The rearrangement uses TRBV9 and TRBJ2-7, with 9 bases fitting TRBD1. This CDR3 has 15 amino acids. The V segment lost 0 bases and the J segment 3 bases; nucleotides outside the gene matches: 4. In germline, CDR1 is SGDLS, CDR2 YYNGEE. The CDR3 sequence is CASSVDLGQGYEQYF. CDR3 nucleotides: TGTGCCAGCAGCGTAGACTTGGGACAGGGCTACGAGCAGTACTTC. Filled out from reference TRBV9 and TRBJ2-7, the complete variable domain reads DSGVTQTPKHLITATGQRVTLRCSPRSGDLSVYWYQQSLDQGLQFLIQYYNGEERAKGNILERFSAQQFPDLHSELNLSSLELGDSALYFCASSVDLGQGYEQYFGPGTRLTVT.

The rearrangement links TRBV6-5 to TRBJ2-3; D remains ambiguous. CDR3 length equals 13 residues. The V end was cut by 6 bases, the J end by 5 bases, with 12 bases between. The germline V gene encodes CDR1 MNHEY and CDR2 SVGAGI. CDR3 bases: TGTGCCAGCAGCAACCAGGCCGTAGATACGCAGTATTTT. As protein: CASSNQAVDTQYF.

This chain uses TRBV28 with TRBJ2-3; D remains unclear. V lost 6 bases, J lost 3 bases, and 13 bases lay in between. This CDR3 is built from 14 residues. CDR1 MDHEN and CDR2 SYDVKM come from the germline V gene. The DNA for the CDR3 is TGTGCCAGCAGAACCCCGGTCGGGACAGATACGCAGTATTTT. It encodes CASRTPVGTDTQYF. The whole variable domain, remainder taken from reference TRBV28 and TRBJ2-3, is DVKVTQSSRYLVKRTGEKVFLECVQDMDHENMFWYRQDPGLGLRLIYFSYDVKMKEKGDIPEGYSVSREKKERFSLILESASTNQTSMYLCASRTPVGTDTQYFGPGTRLTVL.

The chain links TRBV3-1 (or the pseudogene TRBV3-2) to TRBJ1-4; 10 nucleotides line up with TRBD1. The CDR3 runs 15 residues. The germline gives CDR1 LGHDT, CDR2 YNNKEL (reference sequence). After removal of 2 bases from V and 7 bases from J, the junction contained 4 bases not matched to a gene. Here the CDR3 reads CASSQQDRGSEKLFF. CDR3 DNA: TGTGCCAGCAGCCAACAGGACAGGGGGTCTGAAAAACTGTTTTTT.

The CDR3 loop is CASSLPSGHFYNEQFF. The CDR3 nucleotides are TGTGCCAGCAGCTTACCGTCCGGACACTTCTACAATGAGCAGTTCTTC. This rearrangement joins TRBV7-3 to TRBJ2-1; D perhaps matches TRBD1 (5 bases). V was cut by 2 bases and J by 3 bases, with 14 bases left in between. The CDR3 consists of 16 residues. Looked up from germline, CDR1 is SGHTA and CDR2 is FQGTGA. The entire variable domain, with the rest obtained from reference TRBV7-3 and TRBJ2-1, is as follows: GAGVSQTPSNKVTEKGKYVELRCDPISGHTALYWYRQSLGQGPEFLIYFQGTGAADDSGLPNDRFFAVRPEGSVSTLKIQRTERGDSAVYLCASSLPSGHFYNEQFFGPGTRLTVL.

The chain joins TRBV28 to TRBJ1-5; 7 nucleotides align to TRBD1. CDR3 length: 14 amino acids. Germline CDR1 and CDR2: MDHEN and SYDVKM. V gave up 2 bases and J gave up 7 bases; unmatched junction bases: 5. The CDR3 DNA reads TGTGCCAGCAGTTTAAAGGGGACAGTGCAGCCCCAGCATTTT. Amino acid sequence: CASSLKGTVQPQHF.

This clone was detected only once. The DNA for the CDR3 is TGTGCCAGCAGATCGACCGGGGGTCAGCCCCAGCATTTT. Its translation is CASRSTGGQPQHF. This chain connects TRBV27 to TRBJ1-5; perhaps TRBD1 as D (5 bases). V was clipped by 6 bases and J by 6 bases, with 12 bases between them. Germline V gives CDR1 MNHEY, CDR2 SMNVEV (reference sequence). The CDR3 extends over 13 amino acids.

V usage is TRBV28 and J usage is TRBJ2-5, with 9 bases that match TRBD2. The germline gives CDR1 MDHEN, CDR2 SYDVKM. CDR3 length equals 16 residues. J was trimmed by 0 bases and V by 2 bases; bases with no gene match: 4. CDR3 sequence reads: CASSLPLAGYQETQYF. The DNA of the CDR3 is TGTGCCAGCAGTTTACCCCTAGCGGGGTACCAAGAGACCCAGTACTTC.

The chain has TRBV4-3 and TRBJ2-2, with 14 bases fitting TRBD2. The CDR3 contains 18 residues. J lost 7 bases, V lost 5 bases, and 12 bases had no gene match. Germline V gene sequence: CDR1 LGHNA, CDR2 YSLEER. CDR3 coding DNA: TGCGCCAGCAGCGCCGGGACTAGCGGGGGTAAAGGGGACGGGGAGCTGTTTTTT. Translated, it gives CASSAGTSGGKGDGELFF.